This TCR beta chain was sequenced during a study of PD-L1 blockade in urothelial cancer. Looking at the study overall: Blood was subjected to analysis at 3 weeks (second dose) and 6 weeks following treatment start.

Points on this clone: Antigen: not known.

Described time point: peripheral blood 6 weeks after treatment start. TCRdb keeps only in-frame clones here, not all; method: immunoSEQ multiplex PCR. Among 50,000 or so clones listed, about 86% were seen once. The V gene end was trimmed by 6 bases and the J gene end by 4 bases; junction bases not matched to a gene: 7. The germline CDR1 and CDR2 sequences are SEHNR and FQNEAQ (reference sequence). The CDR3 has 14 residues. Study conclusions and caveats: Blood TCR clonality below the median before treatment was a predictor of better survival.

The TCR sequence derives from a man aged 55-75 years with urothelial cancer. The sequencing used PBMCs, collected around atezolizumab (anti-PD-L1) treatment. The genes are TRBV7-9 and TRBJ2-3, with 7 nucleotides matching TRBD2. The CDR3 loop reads CASRSTSTPDTQYF. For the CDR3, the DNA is TGTGCCAGCAGGTCGACTAGCACCCCAGATACGCAGTATTTT.